These T cell receptor beta chains were read from a single sample in a study of CD8 T cells in Susac syndrome. TCRdb re-called the immunoSEQ multiplex PCR reads with MiXCR, one entry per CDR3 protein. The sample includes under 150,000 distinct CDR3 sequences, over 75% of them seen just once. The sequencing sample was made of CD8+ T cells from PBMCs. All receptors come from a human donor with multiple sclerosis. Both conserved end residues are part of each CDR3. A D gene is named only where the DNA matches it firmly. Clone size is stated in some rows and not others, as once, few, many or a class when expanded.

TRBV6-1,.,TRBJ2-7,.,TGTGCCAGCAGACCCGATCCCCCCTACGAGCAGTACTTC,CASRPDPPYEQYF
TRBV5-4,TRBD2,TRBJ2-5,.,TGTGCCAGCAGCACCACCACTAGCGGGGGGGCCGAGACCCAGTACTTC,CASSTTTSGGAETQYF
TRBV5-6,.,TRBJ2-4,.,TGTGCCAGCAGCATTTTAATAGCGCCCAAAAACATTCAGTACTTC,CASSILIAPKNIQYF
TRBV2,.,TRBJ1-1,.,TGTGCCAGCGCGCTAGGAGGGCTGAACACTGAAGCTTTCTTT,CASALGGLNTEAFF
TRBV5-1,.,TRBJ2-3,.,TGCGCCAGCAGCTTGCTAGGGGTCAACCCAGATACGCAGTATTTT,CASSLLGVNPDTQYF
TRBV19,TRBD2,TRBJ2-1,.,TGTGCCAGTACCCTCGCGGGAGGGCCTAATGAGCAGTTCTTC,CASTLAGGPNEQFF
TRBV19,.,TRBJ1-5,.,TGTGCCAGTAGTCCCTTTCCGAGGGGGGATCAGCCCCAGCATTTT,CASSPFPRGDQPQHF
TRBV27,.,TRBJ1-2,.,TGTGCCAGCAGTTCCCCAGGCCTCTCTTCCGGCTACACCTTC,CASSSPGLSSGYTF
TRBV5-6,.,TRBJ2-7,.,TGTGCCAGCAGCTCGGACATGCCCTACGAGCAGTACTTC,CASSSDMPYEQYF
TRBV4-1,TRBD2,TRBJ2-5,few,TGCGCCAGCAGCCAACTGGGAACGGGGGGGCGAGAGACCCAGTACTTC,CASSQLGTGGRETQYF
TRBV4-3,.,TRBJ2-1,.,TGCGCCAGTAGCCAAAGGCCCCGGAGTTTCTCCTACAATGAGCAGTTCTTC,CASSQRPRSFSYNEQFF
TRBV7-8,.,TRBJ2-2,.,TGTGCCAGCAGCCCTACCCCGACCGTCACCGGGGAGCTGTTTTTT,CASSPTPTVTGELFF
TRBV23-1,.,TRBJ2-1,.,TGCGCCAGCAGTCGGGTATCATGGGGATTTAGGGTGACAATGAGCAGTTTCTTC,CASSRVSWGFRVTMSSFF
TRBV12-3/TRBV12-4,TRBD2,TRBJ2-1,.,TGTGCCAGCAGCTCTAGCGGGGGCCCTCTCAATGAGCAGTTCTTC,CASSSSGGPLNEQFF
TRBV19,.,TRBJ1-4,.,TGTGCCAGTAGTATTGAGTACAGGGTGGCTGAAAAACTGTTTTTT,CASSIEYRVAEKLFF
TRBV28,.,TRBJ2-5,.,TGTGCCAGCACGGGCAGGAGGTACCAAGAGACCCAGTACTTC,CASTGRRYQETQYF
TRBV7-2,.,TRBJ1-2,few,TGTGCCAGCAGCTCCAGCGGAGGGGCCAACTATGGCTACACCTTC,CASSSSGGANYGYTF
TRBV27,.,TRBJ1-2,.,TGTGCCAGCAGTCCTGGGGGACAAAACTATGGCTACACCTTC,CASSPGGQNYGYTF
TRBV12-3/TRBV12-4,.,TRBJ1-4,.,TGTGCCAGCAGCCTCAGGGACGTCCCATTTAATGAAAAACTGTTTTTT,CASSLRDVPFNEKLFF